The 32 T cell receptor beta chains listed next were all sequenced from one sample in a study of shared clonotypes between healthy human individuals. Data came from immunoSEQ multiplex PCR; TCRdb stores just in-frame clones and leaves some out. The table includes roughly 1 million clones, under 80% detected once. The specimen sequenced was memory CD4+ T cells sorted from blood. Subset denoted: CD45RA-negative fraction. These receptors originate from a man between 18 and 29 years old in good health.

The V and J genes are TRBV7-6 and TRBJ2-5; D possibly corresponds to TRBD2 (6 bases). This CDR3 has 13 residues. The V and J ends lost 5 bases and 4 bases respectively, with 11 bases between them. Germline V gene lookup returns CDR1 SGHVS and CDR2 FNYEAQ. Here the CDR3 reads CASSRRDLETQYF. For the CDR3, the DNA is TGTGCCAGCAGCCGCCGGGACTTAGAGACCCAGTACTTC.

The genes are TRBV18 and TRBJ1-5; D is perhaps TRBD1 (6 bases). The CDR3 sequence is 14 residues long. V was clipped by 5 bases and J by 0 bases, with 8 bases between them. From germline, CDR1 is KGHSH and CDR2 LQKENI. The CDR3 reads CASSGQYSNQPQHF. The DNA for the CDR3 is TGTGCCAGCTCAGGACAGTATAGCAATCAGCCCCAGCATTTT.

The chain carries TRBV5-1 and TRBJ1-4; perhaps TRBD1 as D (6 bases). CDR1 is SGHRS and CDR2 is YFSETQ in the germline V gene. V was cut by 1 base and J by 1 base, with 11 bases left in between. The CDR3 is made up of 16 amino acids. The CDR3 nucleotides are TGCGCCAGCAGCTTGACAGGGAGTAGAACTAATGAAAAACTGTTTTTT. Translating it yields CASSLTGSRTNEKLFF.

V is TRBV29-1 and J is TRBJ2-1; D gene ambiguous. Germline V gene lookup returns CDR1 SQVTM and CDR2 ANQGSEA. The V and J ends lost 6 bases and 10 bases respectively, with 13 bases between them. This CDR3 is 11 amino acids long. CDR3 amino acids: CSVGTTSEQFF. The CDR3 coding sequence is TGCAGCGTCGGTACTACCAGCGAGCAGTTCTTC.

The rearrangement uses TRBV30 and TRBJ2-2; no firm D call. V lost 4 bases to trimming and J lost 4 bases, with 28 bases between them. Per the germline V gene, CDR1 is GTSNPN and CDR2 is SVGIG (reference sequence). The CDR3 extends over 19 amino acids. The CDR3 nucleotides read TGTGCCTGGAACCAAGCGCGAATACCCTCTCGCTTCTCCACCGGGGAGCTGTTTTTT. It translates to CAWNQARIPSRFSTGELFF.

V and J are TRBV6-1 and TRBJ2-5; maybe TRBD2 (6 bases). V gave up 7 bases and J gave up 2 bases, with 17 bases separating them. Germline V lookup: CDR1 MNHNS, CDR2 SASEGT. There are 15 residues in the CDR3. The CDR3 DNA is TGTGCCAGCATCGTCCAGGAGGGTAGGCAAGAGACCCAGTACTTC. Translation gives CASIVQEGRQETQYF.

This CDR3 reads CASSWGAIDYGYTF. In DNA, the CDR3 is TGTGCCAGCAGCTGGGGGGCTATAGACTATGGCTACACCTTC. The rearrangement joins TRBV7-9 to TRBJ1-2; D may be TRBD1 (6 bases). The V end lost 4 bases, the J end lost 3 bases, and 12 bases lay between the germline ends. The CDR3 sequence is 14 residues long. Germline V gene lookup returns CDR1 SEHNR and CDR2 FQNEAQ (reference sequence).

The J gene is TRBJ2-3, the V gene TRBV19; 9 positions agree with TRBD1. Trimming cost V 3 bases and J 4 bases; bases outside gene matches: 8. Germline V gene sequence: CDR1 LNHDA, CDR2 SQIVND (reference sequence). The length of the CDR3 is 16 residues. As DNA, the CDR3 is TGTGCCAGTAGTATGTTGGACAGGGGAGGCTCAGATACGCAGTATTTT. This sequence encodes CASSMLDRGGSDTQYF.

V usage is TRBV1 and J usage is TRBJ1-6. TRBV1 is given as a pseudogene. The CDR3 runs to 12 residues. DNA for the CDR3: TGCACCACCCACCATTTTAATTCACCCCTCCACTTT. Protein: CTTHHFNSPLHF.

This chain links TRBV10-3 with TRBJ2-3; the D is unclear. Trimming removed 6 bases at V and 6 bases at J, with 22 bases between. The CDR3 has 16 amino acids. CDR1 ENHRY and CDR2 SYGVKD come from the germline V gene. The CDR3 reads CAISAVALGVRDTQYF. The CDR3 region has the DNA TGTGCCATCAGCGCCGTTGCATTAGGTGTGAGGGATACGCAGTATTTT.

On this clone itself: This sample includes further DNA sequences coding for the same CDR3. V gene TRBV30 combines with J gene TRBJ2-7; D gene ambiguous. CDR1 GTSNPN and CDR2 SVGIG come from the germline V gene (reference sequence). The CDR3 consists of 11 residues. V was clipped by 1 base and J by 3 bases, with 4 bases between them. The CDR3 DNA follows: TGTGCCTGGAGTGCCAGCTACGAGCAGTACTTC. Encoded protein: CAWSASYEQYF.

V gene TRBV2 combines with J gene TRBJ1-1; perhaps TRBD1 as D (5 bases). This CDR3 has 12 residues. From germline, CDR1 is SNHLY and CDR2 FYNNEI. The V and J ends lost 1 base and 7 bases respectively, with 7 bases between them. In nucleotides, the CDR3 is TGTGCCAGCAGTGAAGTGGGACGTGAAGCTTTCTTT. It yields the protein CASSEVGREAFF.

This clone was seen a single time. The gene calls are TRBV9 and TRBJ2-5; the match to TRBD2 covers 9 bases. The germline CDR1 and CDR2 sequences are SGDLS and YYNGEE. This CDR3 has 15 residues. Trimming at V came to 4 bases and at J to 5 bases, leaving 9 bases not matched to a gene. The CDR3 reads CASSHAGGSMETQYF. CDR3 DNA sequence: TGTGCCAGCAGCCACGCGGGGGGGAGTATGGAGACCCAGTACTTC.

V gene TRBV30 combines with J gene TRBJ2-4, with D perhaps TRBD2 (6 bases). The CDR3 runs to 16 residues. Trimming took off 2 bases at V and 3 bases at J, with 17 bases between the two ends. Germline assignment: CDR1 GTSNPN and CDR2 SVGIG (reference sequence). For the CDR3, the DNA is TGTGCCTGGAGTCGGGTCCGGGGGAACGGCAAAAACATTCAGTACTTC. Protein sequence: CAWSRVRGNGKNIQYF. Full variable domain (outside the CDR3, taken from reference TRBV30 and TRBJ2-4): SQTIHQWPATLVQPVGSPLSLECTVEGTSNPNLYWYRQAAGRGLQLLFYSVGIGQISSEVPQNLSASRPQDRQFILSSKKLLLSDSGFYLCAWSRVRGNGKNIQYFGAGTRLSVL.

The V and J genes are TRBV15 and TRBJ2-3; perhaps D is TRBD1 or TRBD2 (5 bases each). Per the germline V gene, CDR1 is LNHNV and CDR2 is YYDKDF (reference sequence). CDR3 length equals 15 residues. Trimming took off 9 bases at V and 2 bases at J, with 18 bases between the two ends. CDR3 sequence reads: CATSSGTANTDTQYF. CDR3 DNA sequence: TGTGCCACTTCTTCTGGGACCGCTAACACAGATACGCAGTATTTT.

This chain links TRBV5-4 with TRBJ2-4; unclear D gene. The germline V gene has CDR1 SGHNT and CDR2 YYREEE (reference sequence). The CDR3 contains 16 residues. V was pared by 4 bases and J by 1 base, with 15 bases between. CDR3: CASSPSAIVAKNIQYF. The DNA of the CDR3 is TGTGCCAGCAGCCCCTCCGCGATCGTTGCCAAAAACATTCAGTACTTC.

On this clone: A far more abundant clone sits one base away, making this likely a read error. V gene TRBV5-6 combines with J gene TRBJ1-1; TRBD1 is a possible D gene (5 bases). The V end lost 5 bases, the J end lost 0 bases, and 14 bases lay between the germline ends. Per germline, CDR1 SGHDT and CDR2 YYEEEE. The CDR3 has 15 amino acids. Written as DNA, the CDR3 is TGTGCCAGCAGTCCCTATGGGACGGTGAACACTGAAGCTTTCTTT. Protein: CASSPYGTVNTEAFF.

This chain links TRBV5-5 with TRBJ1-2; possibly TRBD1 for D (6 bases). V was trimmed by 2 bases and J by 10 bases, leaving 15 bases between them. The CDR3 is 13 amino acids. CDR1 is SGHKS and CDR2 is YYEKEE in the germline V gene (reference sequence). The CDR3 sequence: CASSFSGQGHYTF. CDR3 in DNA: TGTGCCAGCAGCTTTAGTGGTCAGGGACACTACACCTTC.

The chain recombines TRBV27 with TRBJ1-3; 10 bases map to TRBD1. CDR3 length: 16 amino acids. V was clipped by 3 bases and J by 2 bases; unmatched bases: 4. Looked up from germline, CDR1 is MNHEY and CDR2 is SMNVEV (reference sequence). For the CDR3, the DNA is TGTGCCAGCAGTTTCACCGGGACAGGGGCTGGAAACACCATATATTTT. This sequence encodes CASSFTGTGAGNTIYF.

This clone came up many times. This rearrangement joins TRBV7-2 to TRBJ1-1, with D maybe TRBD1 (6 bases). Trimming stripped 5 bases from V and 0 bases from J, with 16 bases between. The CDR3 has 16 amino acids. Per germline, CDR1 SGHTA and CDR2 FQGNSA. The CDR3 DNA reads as TGTGCCAGCAGCCCTAGGAGGGGGAAGATGAACACTGAAGCTTTCTTT. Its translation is CASSPRRGKMNTEAFF.

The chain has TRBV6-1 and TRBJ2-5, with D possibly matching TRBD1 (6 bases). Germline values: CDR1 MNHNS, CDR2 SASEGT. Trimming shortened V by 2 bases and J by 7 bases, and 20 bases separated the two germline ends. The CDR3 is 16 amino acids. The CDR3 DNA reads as TGTGCCAGCAGTGAACTCCCCTCAGGGGCGCTGACGACCCAGTACTTC. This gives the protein CASSELPSGALTTQYF.

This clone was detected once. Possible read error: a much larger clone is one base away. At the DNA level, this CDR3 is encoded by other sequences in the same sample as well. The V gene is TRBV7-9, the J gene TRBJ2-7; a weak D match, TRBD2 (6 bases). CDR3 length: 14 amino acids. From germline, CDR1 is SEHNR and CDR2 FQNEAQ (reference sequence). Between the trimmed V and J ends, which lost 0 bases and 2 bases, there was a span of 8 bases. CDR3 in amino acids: CASSLAGGPYEQYF. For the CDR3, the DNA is TGTGCCAGCAGCTTAGCGGGAGGCCCCTACGAGCAGTACTTC.

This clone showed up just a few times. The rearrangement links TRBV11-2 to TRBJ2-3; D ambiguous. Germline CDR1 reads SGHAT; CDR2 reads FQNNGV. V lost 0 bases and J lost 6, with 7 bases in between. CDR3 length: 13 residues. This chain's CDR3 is CASSLDLWDTQYF. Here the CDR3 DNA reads TGTGCCAGCAGCTTAGATCTTTGGGATACGCAGTATTTT.

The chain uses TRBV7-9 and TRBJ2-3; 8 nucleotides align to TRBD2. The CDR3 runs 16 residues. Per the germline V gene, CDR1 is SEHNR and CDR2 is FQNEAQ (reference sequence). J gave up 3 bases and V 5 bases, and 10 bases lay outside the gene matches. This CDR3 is CASSDRTSRGTDTQYF. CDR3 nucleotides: TGTGCCAGCAGCGACAGGACTAGCCGGGGAACAGATACGCAGTATTTT.

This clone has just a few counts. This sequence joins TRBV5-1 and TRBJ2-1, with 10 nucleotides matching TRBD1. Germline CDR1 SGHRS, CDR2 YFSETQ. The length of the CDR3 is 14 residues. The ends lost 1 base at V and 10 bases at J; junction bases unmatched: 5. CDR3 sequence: CASSLRQGASEQFF. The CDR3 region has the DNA TGCGCCAGCAGCTTGAGACAGGGGGCTAGCGAGCAGTTCTTC.

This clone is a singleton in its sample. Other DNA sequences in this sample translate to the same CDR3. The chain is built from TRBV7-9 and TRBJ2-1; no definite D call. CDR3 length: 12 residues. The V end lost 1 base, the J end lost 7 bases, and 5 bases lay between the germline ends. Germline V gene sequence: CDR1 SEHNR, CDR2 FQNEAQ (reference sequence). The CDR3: CASSLVGNEQFF. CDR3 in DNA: TGTGCCAGCAGCTTAGTAGGGAATGAGCAGTTCTTC.

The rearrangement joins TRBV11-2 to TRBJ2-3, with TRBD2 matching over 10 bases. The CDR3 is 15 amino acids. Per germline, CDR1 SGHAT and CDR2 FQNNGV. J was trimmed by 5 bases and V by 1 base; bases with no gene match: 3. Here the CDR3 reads CASSLAGLAIDTQYF. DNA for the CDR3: TGTGCCAGCAGCTTAGCGGGACTAGCGATAGATACGCAGTATTTT.

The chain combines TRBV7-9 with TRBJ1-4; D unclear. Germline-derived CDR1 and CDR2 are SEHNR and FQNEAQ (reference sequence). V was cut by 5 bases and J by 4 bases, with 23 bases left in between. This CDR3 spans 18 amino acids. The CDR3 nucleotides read TGTGCCAGCAGCCCAGGAGGCAGCAAACTTGACCTTAATGAAAAACTGTTTTTT. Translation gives CASSPGGSKLDLNEKLFF.

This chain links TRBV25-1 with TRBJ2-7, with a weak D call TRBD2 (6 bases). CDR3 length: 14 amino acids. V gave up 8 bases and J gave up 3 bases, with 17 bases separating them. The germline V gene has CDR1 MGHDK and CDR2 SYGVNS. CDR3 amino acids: CASPGLVLVYEQYF. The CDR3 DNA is TGTGCCAGCCCGGGACTTGTACTCGTCTACGAGCAGTACTTC.

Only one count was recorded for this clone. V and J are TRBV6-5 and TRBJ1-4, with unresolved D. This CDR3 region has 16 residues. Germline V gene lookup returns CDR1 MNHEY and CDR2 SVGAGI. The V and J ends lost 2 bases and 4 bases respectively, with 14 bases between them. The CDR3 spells CASSYRVLAINEKLFF. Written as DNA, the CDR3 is TGTGCCAGCAGTTACAGGGTCCTGGCAATTAATGAAAAACTGTTTTTT.

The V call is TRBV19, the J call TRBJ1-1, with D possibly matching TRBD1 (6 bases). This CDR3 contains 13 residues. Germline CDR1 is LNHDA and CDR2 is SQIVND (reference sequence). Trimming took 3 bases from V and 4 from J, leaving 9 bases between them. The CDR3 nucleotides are TGTGCCAGTAGTATTGGGGGGCTCACTGAAGCTTTCTTT. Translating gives CASSIGGLTEAFF.

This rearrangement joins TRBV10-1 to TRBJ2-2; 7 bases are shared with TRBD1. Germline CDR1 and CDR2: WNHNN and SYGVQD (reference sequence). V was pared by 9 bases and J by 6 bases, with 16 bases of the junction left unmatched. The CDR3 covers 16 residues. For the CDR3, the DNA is TGCGCCAGACAGACAGGGACGCCCTTCACCGCCGGGGAGCTGTTTTTT. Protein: CARQTGTPFTAGELFF.